The count of the clone carrying this T cell receptor beta chain is one. The data were obtained in a study of blood T cell repertoires in COVID-19. Study at large: COVID-19 samples, acute and convalescent, were from the United States, Italy and Spain. PBMCs, B-cell-depleted T cells, or T cells were the source of the cDNA or gDNA that made up the material.

Per the original methods: Cell counts per sample came from amplifying reference gene primers. TCRdb keeps only in-frame clones here, not all; method: immunoSEQ multiplex PCR. V and J calls and clone size follow that table, whereas D and trimming were derived from the DNA. The sample has about 310,000 clones, approximately 87% seen once; the top ten hold approximately 7.8%. The CDR3 runs 15 residues. The trim removed 3 bases at V and 3 bases at J, leaving 6 bases unmatched. CDR1 is SGHTA, CDR2 FQGTGA, per germline. This TCR was sampled from a woman aged 45-59 years who had recovered from COVID-19. Sequencing was done on a sample of peripheral blood. The chain employs TRBV7-3 and TRBJ1-2, with 8 positions matching TRBD1. DNA for the CDR3: TGTGCCAGCAGCTTGACAGGGGCGGAAGACTATGGCTACACCTTC. It translates to CASSLTGAEDYGYTF.